This T cell receptor beta chain was sequenced for a study of OX40 agonist ivuxolimab in advanced cancers. Study details: Under the entry rules, prior anti-PD-1, anti-PD-L1 or anti-CTLA-4 therapy was allowed, and approximately 36% had some.

Autoimmune disease history or systemic immunosuppression excluded patients. TCRdb's table, derived via immunoSEQ multiplex PCR, lists solely in-frame clones and lacks some. The sample has about 69,000 clones; nearly 90% are singletons. This clone was detected only once. Sequenced material: CD4+ or CD8+ T cells sorted from blood, taken in a trial of the OX40 agonist ivuxolimab. The clonotype comes from an adult with an advanced solid tumor such as melanoma, head and neck, liver or kidney cancer.

The CDR3 is CASRIGTNTDTQYF. In nucleotides, the CDR3 is TGTGCCAGCAGGATAGGGACTAACACAGATACGCAGTATTTT. V gene TRBV7-9 combines with J gene TRBJ2-3, with 7 bases identical to TRBD2. Germline V gene data show CDR1 as SEHNR and CDR2 as FQNEAQ (reference sequence). The CDR3 loop spans 14 amino acids. V was clipped by 6 bases and J by 2 bases; unmatched bases: 5.